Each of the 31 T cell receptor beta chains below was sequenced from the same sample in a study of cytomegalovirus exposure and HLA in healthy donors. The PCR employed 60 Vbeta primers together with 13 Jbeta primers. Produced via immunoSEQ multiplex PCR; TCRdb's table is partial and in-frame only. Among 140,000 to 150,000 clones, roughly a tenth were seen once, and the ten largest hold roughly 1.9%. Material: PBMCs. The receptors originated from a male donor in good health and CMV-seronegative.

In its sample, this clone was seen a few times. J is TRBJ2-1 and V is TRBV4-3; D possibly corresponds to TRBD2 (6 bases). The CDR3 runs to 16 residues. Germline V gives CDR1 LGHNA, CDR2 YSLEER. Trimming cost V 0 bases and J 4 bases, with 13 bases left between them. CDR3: CASSQDEAGLYNEQFF. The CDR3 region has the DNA TGCGCCAGCAGCCAAGATGAGGCGGGGCTGTACAATGAGCAGTTCTTC.

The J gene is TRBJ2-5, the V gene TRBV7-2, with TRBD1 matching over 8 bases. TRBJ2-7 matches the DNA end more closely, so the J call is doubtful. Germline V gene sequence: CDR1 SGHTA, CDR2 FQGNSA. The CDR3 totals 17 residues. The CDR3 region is CASSLLLDRGPSYEQYF. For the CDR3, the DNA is TGTGCCAGCAGCTTACTCTTAGACAGGGGCCCATCCTACGAGCAGTACTTC.

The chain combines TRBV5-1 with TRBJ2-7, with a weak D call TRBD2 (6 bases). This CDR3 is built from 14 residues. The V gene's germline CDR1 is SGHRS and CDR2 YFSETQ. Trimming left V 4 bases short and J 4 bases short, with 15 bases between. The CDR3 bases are TGCGCCAGCAGCGCTACGGGACTCGCTTACGAGCAGTACTTC. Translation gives CASSATGLAYEQYF.

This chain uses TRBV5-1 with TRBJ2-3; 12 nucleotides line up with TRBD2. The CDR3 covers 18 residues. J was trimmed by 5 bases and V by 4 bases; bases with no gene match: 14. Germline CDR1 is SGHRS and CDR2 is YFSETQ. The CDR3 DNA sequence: TGCGCCAGCAGCCCCGGACTAGCGGGACTATCGGGGGGAGATACGCAGTATTTT. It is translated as CASSPGLAGLSGGDTQYF. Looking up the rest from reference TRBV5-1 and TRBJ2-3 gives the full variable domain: KAGVTQTPRYLIKTRGQQVTLSCSPISGHRSVSWYQQTPGQGLQFLFEYFSETQRNKGNFPGRFSGRQFSNSRSEMNVSTLELGDSALYLCASSPGLAGLSGGDTQYFGPGTRLTVL.

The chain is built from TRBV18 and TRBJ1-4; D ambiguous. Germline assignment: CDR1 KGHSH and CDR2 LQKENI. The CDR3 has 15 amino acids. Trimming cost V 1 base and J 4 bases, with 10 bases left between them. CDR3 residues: CASSPLKGSNEKLFF. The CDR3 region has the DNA TGTGCCAGCTCACCACTCAAAGGGAGTAATGAAAAACTGTTTTTT. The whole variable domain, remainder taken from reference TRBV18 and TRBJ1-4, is NAGVMQNPRHLVRRRGQEARLRCSPMKGHSHVYWYRQLPEEGLKFMVYLQKENIIDESGMPKERFSAEFPKEGPSILRIQQVVRGDSAAYFCASSPLKGSNEKLFFGSGTQLSVL.

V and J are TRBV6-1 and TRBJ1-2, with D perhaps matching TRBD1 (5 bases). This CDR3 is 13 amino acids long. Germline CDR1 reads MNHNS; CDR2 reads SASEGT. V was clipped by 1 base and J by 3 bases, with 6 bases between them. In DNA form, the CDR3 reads TGTGCCAGCAGTGAAGACAGGTACTATGGCTACACCTTC. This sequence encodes CASSEDRYYGYTF.

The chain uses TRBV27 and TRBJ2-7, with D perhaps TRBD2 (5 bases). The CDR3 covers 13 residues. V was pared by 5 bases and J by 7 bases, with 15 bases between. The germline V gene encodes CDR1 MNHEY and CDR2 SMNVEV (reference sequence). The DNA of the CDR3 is TGTGCCAGCAGTGCCGAGAGGGCGTGGGAGCAGTACTTC. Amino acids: CASSAERAWEQYF.

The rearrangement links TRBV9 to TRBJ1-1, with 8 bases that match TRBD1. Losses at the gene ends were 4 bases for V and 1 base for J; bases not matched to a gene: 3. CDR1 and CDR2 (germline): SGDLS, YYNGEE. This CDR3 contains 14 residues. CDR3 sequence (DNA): TGTGCCAGCAGCCCCGGACAGGGGAACACTGAAGCTTTCTTT. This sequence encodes CASSPGQGNTEAFF. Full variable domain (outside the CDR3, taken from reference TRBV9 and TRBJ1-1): DSGVTQTPKHLITATGQRVTLRCSPRSGDLSVYWYQQSLDQGLQFLIQYYNGEERAKGNILERFSAQQFPDLHSELNLSSLELGDSALYFCASSPGQGNTEAFFGQGTRLTVV.

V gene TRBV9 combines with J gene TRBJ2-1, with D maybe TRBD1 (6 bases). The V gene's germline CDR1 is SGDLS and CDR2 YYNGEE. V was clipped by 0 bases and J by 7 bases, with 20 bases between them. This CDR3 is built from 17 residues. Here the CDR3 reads CASSVDLGSGAANEQFF. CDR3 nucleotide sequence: TGTGCCAGCAGCGTAGATTTAGGGTCAGGGGCTGCTAATGAGCAGTTCTTC. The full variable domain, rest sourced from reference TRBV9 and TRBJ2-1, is DSGVTQTPKHLITATGQRVTLRCSPRSGDLSVYWYQQSLDQGLQFLIQYYNGEERAKGNILERFSAQQFPDLHSELNLSSLELGDSALYFCASSVDLGSGAANEQFFGPGTRLTVL.

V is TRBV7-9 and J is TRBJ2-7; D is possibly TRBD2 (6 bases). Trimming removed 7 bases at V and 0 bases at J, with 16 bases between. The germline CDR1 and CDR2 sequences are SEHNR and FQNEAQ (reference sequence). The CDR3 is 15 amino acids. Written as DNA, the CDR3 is TGTGCCAGCACCTTCGGCGGGGCCAGCTCCTACGAGCAGTACTTC. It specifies CASTFGGASSYEQYF.

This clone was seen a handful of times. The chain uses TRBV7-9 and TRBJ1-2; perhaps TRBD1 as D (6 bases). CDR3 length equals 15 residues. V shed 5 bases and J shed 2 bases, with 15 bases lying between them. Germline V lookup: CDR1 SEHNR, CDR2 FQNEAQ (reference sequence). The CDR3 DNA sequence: TGTGCCAGCAGCGCCACCACAACAGGGAACTATGGCTACACCTTC. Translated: CASSATTTGNYGYTF.

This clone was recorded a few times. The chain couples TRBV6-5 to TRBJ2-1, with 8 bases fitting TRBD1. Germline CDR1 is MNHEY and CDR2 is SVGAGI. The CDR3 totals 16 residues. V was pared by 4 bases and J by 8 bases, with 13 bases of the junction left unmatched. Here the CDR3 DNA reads TGTGCCAGCAGTTTTAACCGGCAGGGGGCCATCGATGAGCAGTTCTTC. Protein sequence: CASSFNRQGAIDEQFF.

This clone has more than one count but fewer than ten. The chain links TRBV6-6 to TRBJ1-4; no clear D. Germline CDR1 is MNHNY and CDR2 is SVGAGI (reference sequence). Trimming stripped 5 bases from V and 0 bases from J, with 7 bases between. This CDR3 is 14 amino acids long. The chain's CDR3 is CASSPQATNEKLFF. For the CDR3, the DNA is TGTGCCAGCAGTCCACAAGCAACTAATGAAAAACTGTTTTTT.

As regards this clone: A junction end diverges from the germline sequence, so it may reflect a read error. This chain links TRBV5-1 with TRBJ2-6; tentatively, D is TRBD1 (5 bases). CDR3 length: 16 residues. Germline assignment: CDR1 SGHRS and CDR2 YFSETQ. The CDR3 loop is CASSLNLNSGANALTF. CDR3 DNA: TGCGCCAGCAGCTTGAACCTTAACTCTGGGGCCAACGCCCTGACTTTC.

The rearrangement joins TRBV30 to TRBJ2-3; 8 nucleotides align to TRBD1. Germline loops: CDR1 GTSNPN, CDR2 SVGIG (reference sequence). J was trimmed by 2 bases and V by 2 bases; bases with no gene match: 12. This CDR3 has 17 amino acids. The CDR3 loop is CAWSKGSDRVITDTQYF. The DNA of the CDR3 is TGTGCCTGGAGTAAGGGGTCGGACAGGGTAATCACAGATACGCAGTATTTT.

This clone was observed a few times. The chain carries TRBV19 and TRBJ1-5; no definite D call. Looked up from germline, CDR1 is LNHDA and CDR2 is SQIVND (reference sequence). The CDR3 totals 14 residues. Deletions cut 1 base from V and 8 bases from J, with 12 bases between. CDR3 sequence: CASSIVPGLEPQHF. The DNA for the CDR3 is TGTGCCAGTAGTATAGTCCCGGGATTAGAGCCCCAGCATTTT.

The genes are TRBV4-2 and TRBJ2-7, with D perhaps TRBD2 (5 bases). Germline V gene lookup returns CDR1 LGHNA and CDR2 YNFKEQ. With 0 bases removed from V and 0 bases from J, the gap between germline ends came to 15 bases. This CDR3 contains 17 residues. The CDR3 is CASSQDEGVPSSYEQYF. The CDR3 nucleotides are TGTGCCAGCAGCCAAGATGAGGGCGTACCGAGCTCCTACGAGCAGTACTTC.

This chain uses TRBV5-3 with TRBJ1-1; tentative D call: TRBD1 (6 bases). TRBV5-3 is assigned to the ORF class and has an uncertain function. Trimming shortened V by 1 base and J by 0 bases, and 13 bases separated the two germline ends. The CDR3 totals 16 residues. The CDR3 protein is CARSLRQAFMNTEAFF. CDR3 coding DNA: TGTGCCAGAAGCTTGCGACAGGCTTTCATGAACACTGAAGCTTTCTTT.

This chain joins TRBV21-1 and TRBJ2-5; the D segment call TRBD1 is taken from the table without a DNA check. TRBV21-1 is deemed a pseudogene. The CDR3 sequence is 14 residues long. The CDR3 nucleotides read TGTGCCAGCGGGAAAACCAGGGGGCTGGAGACCCAGTACTTC. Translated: CASGKTRGLETQYF.

CDR3 protein: CASGDRQEETQYF. CDR3 nucleotides: TGCGCCAGCGGGGACAGACAGGAAGAGACCCAGTACTTC. The gene calls are TRBV10-1 and TRBJ2-5; 7 positions match TRBD1. This CDR3 is 13 amino acids long. The germline gives CDR1 WNHNN, CDR2 SYGVQD (reference sequence). V dropped 8 bases and J dropped 3; count of bases not matched to a gene: 6.

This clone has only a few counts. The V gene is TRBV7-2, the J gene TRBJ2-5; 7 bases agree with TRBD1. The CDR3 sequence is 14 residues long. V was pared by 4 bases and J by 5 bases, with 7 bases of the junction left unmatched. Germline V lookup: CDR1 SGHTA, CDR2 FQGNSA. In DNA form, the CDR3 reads TGTGCCAGCAGCTCGACAGGGCGCGCGGAGACCCAGTACTTC. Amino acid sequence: CASSSTGRAETQYF.

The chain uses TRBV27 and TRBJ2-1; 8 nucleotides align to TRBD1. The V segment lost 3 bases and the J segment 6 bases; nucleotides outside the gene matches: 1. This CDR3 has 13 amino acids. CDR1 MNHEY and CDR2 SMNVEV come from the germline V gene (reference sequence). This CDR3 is CASSFTGGNEQFF. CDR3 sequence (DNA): TGTGCCAGCAGTTTTACAGGGGGCAATGAGCAGTTCTTC.

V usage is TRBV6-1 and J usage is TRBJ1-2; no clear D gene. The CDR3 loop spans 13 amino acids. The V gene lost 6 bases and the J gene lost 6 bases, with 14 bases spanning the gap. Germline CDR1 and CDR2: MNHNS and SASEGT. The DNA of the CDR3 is TGTGCCAGCAGAGCAGGACTAAGGGATGGCTACACCTTC. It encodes CASRAGLRDGYTF.

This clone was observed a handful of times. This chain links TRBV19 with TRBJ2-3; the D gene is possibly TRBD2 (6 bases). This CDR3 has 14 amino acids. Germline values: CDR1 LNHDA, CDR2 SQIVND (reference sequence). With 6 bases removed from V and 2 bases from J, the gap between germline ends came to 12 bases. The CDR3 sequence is CASRQDYNTDTQYF. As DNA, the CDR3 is TGTGCCAGTAGACAGGACTACAACACAGATACGCAGTATTTT.

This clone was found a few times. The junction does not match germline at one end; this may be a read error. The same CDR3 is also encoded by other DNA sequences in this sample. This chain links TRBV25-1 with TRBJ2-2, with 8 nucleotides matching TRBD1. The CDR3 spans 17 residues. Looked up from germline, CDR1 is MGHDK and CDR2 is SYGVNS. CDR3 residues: CASSKDRDLRNTGELFF. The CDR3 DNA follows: TGTGCCAGCAGCAAGGACAGGGATCTGCGAAACACTGGGGAGCTGTTTTTT.

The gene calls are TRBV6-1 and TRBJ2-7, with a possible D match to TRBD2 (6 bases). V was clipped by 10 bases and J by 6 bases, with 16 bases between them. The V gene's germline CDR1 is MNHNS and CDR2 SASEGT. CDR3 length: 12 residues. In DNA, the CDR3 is TGTGCCACCAGGGACTGGGCTAGCGAGCAGTACTTC. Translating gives CATRDWASEQYF.

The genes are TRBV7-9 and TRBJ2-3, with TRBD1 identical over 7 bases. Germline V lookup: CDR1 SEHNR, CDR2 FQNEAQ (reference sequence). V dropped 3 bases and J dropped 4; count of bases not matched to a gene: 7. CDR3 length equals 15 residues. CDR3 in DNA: TGTGCCAGCAGCTTCCTCCTAGGGACAGCAGATACGCAGTATTTT. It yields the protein CASSFLLGTADTQYF. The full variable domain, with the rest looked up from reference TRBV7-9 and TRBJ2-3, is DTGVSQNPRHKITKRGQNVTFRCDPISEHNRLYWYRQTLGQGPEFLTYFQNEAQLEKSRLLSDRFSAERPKGSFSTLEIQRTEQGDSAMYLCASSFLLGTADTQYFGPGTRLTVL.

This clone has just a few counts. The CDR3 loop reads CASSLGQTGVYGYTF. Written as DNA, the CDR3 is TGTGCCAGCAGCTTAGGGCAAACAGGGGTCTATGGCTACACCTTC. V gene TRBV7-8 combines with J gene TRBJ1-2, with TRBD1 identical over 7 bases. V was pared by 1 base and J by 4 bases, with 6 bases of the junction left unmatched. The length of the CDR3 is 15 residues. Looked up from germline, CDR1 is SGHVS and CDR2 is FQNEAQ.

The CDR3 here is CASSLDNGRKLFF. The DNA of the CDR3 is TGTGCCAGCAGCTTAGACAACGGGAGGAAACTGTTTTTT. The genes are TRBV7-2 and TRBJ1-4; no firm D call. The germline CDR1 and CDR2 sequences are SGHTA and FQGNSA. With 1 base removed from V and 11 bases from J, the gap between germline ends came to 11 bases. The CDR3 is made up of 13 amino acids. The full variable domain, in which reference TRBV7-2 and TRBJ1-4 provide the parts outside the CDR3, is GAGVSQSPSNKVTEKGKDVELRCDPISGHTALYWYRQSLGQGLEFLIYFQGNSAPDKSGLPSDRFSAERTGGSVSTLTIQRTQQEDSAVYLCASSLDNGRKLFFGSGTQLSVL.

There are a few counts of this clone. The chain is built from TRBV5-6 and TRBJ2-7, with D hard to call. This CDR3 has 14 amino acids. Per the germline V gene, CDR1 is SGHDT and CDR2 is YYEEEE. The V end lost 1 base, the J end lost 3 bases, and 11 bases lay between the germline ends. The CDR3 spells CASSLRLTHYEQYF. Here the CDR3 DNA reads TGTGCCAGCAGCTTGCGACTTACTCACTACGAGCAGTACTTC.

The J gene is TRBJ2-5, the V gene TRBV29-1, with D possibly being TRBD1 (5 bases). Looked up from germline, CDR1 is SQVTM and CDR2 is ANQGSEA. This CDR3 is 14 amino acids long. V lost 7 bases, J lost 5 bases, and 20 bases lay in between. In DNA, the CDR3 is TGCAGCGCTGACGCGGCAGGGAACAAGGAGACCCAGTACTTC. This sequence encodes CSADAAGNKETQYF.